This is a list of T cell receptor beta chains from one sample in a study of vaccination effects on CD4 cells after COVID-19. TCRdb's table, derived via immunoSEQ multiplex PCR, lists solely in-frame clones and lacks some. In the table there are roughly 63,000 clones, roughly 80% of which are singletons. Which antigens these TCRs recognize remains unknown. The sample here was CD4+ T cells from PBMCs cultured with SARS-CoV-2 spike peptides, taken before COVID-19 vaccination. Source of these receptors: a human donor who received a COVID-19 vaccine. CDR3s include the opening cysteine and the closing phenylalanine or tryptophan. The order of the fields is J gene, clone size, D gene, V gene, CDR3 DNA, CDR3 protein. A D gene is named only where the DNA matches it firmly. Clone size, where shown, is once, few, many, or a class for clones that have expanded.

j_call: TRBJ1-2; clone_size: -; d_call: -; v_call: TRBV19; cdr3_nt: TGTGCCAGTAGCCCAGACGGGGCGAGGGGCTACACCTTC; cdr3_aa: CASSPDGARGYTF
j_call: TRBJ2-5; clone_size: -; d_call: -; v_call: TRBV9; cdr3_nt: TGTGCCAGCAGCGTAGCCGGGACCTTCGCCGGGGAGACCCAGTACTTC; cdr3_aa: CASSVAGTFAGETQYF
j_call: TRBJ2-5; clone_size: -; d_call: TRBD2; v_call: TRBV7-9; cdr3_nt: TGTGCCAGCAGCTTCGGGGCTAGCGGGGTCCAAGAGACCCAGTACTTC; cdr3_aa: CASSFGASGVQETQYF
j_call: TRBJ1-1; clone_size: few; d_call: -; v_call: TRBV30; cdr3_nt: TGTGCCTGGAGTGCCGACTTGAACACTGAAGCTTTCTTT; cdr3_aa: CAWSADLNTEAFF
j_call: TRBJ1-2; clone_size: -; d_call: -; v_call: TRBV6-5; cdr3_nt: TGTGCCAGCAGTTACAAGCAGGGCTATGGCTACACCTTC; cdr3_aa: CASSYKQGYGYTF
j_call: TRBJ2-4; clone_size: -; d_call: TRBD2; v_call: TRBV19; cdr3_nt: TGTGCCAGTATGTCCGGGACTAGTCGAGCCAAAAACATTCAGTACTTC; cdr3_aa: CASMSGTSRAKNIQYF
j_call: TRBJ2-1; clone_size: -; d_call: -; v_call: TRBV7-2; cdr3_nt: TGTGCCAGCATGTGGGGGGGGGCAAGCAATGAGCAGTTCTTC; cdr3_aa: CASMWGGASNEQFF
j_call: TRBJ1-4; clone_size: -; d_call: TRBD1; v_call: TRBV5-7; cdr3_nt: TGTGCCAGCAGCTTATTTCTTCCGGGACAGACTTTTAATGAAAAACTGTTTTTT; cdr3_aa: CASSLFLPGQTFNEKLFF
j_call: TRBJ2-2; clone_size: -; d_call: TRBD1; v_call: TRBV7-8; cdr3_nt: TGTGCCAGCAGCTTAGCTCAGGGGGCGGGCTCCGGGGAGCTGTTTTTT; cdr3_aa: CASSLAQGAGSGELFF
j_call: TRBJ1-6; clone_size: -; d_call: TRBD1; v_call: TRBV18; cdr3_nt: TGTGCCAGCTCACCGACGGGACAGGGCTTAGGTTCACCCCTCCACTTT; cdr3_aa: CASSPTGQGLGSPLHF
j_call: TRBJ2-1; clone_size: -; d_call: -; v_call: TRBV2; cdr3_nt: TGTGCCAGCAAGGGGGACAATGAGCAGTTCTTC; cdr3_aa: CASKGDNEQFF
j_call: TRBJ1-5; clone_size: -; d_call: -; v_call: TRBV4-2; cdr3_nt: TGTGCCAGCAGCTACAGGCAATGGGGCTCGGATCAGCCCCAGCATTTT; cdr3_aa: CASSYRQWGSDQPQHF